Shown below are 3 T cell receptor beta chains from a single sample sequenced in a study of long-term antiretroviral therapy in people with HIV. A v3.0 immunoSEQ assay was performed at survey level. Method: immunoSEQ multiplex PCR; TCRdb's copy keeps in-frame clones and lacks some. The sample includes roughly 10,000 clones, around 73% seen only once; the top ten take roughly 13%. The sequenced sample was unsorted PBMCs, obtained 0.4 years before starting antiretroviral therapy. These receptors were taken from a man aged 30-40 years with HIV.

The chain employs TRBV21-1 and TRBJ1-5. TRBV21-1 counts as a pseudogene. The CDR3 runs to 15 residues. The CDR3 sequence is CASSSLHWHHQPQHF. DNA of the CDR3: TGTGCCAGCAGTTCGCTACATTGGCATCATCAGCCCCAGCATTTT.

The table lists this clone with a count of one. V gene TRBV30 combines with J gene TRBJ2-2; D is possibly TRBD1 (6 bases). Trimming took 4 bases from V and 3 from J, leaving 9 bases between them. Germline V gene sequence: CDR1 GTSNPN, CDR2 SVGIG (reference sequence). This CDR3 contains 13 residues. For the CDR3, the DNA is TGTGCCTGGATGTACAGGGACACCGGGGAGCTGTTTTTT. Residues: CAWMYRDTGELFF.

J is TRBJ2-7 and V is TRBV30, with D maybe TRBD1 (5 bases). V was trimmed by 2 bases and J by 3 bases, leaving 11 bases between them. This CDR3 spans 13 amino acids. Germline values: CDR1 GTSNPN, CDR2 SVGIG (reference sequence). The CDR3: CAWSPQGSYEQYF. In DNA, the CDR3 is TGTGCCTGGAGTCCCCAGGGTAGCTACGAGCAGTACTTC.